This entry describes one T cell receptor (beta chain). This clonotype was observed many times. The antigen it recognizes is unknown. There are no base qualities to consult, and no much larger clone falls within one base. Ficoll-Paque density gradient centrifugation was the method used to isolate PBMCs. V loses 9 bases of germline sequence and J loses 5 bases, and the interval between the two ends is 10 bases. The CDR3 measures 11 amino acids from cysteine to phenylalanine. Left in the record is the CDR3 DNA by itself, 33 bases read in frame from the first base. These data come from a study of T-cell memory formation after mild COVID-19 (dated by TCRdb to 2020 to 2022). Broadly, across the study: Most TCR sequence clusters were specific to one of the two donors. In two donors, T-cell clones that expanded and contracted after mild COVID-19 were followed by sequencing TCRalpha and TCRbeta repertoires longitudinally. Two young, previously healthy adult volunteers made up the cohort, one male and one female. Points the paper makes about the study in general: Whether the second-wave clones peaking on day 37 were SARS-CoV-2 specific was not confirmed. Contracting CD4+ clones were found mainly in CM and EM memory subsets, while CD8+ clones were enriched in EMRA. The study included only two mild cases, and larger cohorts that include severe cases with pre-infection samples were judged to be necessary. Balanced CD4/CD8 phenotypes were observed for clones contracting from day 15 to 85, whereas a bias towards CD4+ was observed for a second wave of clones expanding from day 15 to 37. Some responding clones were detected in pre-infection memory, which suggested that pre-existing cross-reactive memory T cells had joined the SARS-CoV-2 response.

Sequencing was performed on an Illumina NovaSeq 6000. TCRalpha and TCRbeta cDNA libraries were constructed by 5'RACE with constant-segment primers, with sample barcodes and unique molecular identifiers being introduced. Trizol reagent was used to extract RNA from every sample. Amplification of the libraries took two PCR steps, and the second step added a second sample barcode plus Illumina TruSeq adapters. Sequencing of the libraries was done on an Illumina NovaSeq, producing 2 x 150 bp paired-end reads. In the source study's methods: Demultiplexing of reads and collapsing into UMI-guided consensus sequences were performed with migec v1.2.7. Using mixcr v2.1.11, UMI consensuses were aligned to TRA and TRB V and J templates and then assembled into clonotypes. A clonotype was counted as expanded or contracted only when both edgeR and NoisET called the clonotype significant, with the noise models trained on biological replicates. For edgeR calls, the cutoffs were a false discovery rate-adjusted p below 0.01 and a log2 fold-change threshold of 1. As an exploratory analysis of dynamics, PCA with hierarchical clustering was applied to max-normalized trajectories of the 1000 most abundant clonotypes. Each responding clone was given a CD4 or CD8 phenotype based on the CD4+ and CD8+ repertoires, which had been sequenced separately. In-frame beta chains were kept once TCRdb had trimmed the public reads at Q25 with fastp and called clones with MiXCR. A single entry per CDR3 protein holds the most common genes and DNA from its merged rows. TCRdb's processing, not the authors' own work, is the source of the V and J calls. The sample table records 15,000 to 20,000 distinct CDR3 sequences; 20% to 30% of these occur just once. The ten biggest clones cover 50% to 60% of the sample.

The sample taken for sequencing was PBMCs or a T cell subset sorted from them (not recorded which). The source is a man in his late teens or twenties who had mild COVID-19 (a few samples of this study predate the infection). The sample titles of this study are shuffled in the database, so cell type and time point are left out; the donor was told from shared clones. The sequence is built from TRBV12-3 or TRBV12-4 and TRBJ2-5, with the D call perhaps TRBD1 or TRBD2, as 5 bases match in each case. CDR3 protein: CASGTRETQYF. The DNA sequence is TGTGCCAGTGGGACCCGGGAGACCCAGTACTTC.